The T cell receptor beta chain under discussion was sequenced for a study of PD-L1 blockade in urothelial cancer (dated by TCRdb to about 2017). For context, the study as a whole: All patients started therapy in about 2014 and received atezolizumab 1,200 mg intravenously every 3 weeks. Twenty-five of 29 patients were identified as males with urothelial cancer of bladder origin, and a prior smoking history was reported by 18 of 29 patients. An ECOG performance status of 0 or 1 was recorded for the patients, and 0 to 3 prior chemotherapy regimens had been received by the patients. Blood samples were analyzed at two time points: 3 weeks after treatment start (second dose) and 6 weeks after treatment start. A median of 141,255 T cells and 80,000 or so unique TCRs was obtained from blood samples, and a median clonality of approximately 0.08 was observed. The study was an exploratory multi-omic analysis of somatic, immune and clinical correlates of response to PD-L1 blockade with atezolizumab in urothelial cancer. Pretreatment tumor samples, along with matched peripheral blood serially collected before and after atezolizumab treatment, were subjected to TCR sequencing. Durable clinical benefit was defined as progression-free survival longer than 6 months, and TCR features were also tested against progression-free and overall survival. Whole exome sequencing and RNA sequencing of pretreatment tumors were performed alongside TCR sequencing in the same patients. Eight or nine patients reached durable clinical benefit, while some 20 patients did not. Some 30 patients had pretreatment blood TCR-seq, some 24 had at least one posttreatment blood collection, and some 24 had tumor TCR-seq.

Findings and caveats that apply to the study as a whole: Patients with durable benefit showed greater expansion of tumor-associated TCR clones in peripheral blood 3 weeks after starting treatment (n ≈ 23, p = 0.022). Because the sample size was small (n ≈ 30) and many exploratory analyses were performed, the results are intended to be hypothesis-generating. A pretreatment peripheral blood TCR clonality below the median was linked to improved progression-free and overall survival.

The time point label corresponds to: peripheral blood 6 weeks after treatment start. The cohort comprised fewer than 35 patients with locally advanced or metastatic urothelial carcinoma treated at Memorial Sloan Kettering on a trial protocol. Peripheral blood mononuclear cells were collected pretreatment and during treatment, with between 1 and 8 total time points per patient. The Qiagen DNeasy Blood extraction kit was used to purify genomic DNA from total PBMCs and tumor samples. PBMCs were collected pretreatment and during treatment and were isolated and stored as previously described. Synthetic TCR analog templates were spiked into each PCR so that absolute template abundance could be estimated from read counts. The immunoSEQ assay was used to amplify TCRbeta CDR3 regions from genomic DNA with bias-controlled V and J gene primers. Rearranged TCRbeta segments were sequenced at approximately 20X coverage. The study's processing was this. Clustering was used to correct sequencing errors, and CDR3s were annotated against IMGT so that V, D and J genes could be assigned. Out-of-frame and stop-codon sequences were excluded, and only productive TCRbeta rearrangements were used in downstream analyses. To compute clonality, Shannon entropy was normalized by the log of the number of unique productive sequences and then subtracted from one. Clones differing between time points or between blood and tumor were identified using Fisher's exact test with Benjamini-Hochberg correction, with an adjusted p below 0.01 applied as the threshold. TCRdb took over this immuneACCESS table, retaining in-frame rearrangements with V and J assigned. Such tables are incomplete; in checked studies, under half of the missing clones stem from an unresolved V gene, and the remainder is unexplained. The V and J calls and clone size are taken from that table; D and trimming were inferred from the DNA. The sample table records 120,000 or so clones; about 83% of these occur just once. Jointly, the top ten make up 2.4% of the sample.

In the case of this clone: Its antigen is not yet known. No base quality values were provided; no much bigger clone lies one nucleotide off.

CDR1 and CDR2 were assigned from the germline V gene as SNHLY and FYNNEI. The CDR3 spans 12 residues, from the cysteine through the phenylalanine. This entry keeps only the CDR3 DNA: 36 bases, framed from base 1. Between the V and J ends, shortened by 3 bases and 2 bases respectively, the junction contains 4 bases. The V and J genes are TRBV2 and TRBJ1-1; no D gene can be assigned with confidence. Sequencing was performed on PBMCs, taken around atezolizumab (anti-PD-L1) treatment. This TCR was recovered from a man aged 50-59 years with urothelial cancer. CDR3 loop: CASSDRNTEAFF. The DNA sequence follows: TGTGCCAGCAGTGACAGAAACACTGAAGCTTTCTTT. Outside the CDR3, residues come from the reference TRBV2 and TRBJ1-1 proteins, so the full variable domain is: EPEVTQTPSHQVTQMGQEVILRCVPISNHLYFYWYRQILGQKVEFLVSFYNNEISEKSEIFDDQFSVERPDGSNFTLKIRSTKLEDSAMYFCASSDRNTEAFFGQGTRLTVV.